The text below deals with one T cell receptor (beta chain). Antigen unknown. The repertoire was sequenced with immunoSEQ multiplex PCR; TCRdb's copy has only in-frame clones and lacks some. The data show around 100,000 clones, about nine tenths seen once. The data were taken from a study of siplizumab effects on memory and regulatory T cells. Study-level points and caveats: About 80-95% of proliferating CD4+ or CD8+ clones had no assignable naive or memory phenotype. Naive T cells, seemingly more diverse than memory cells, seemed major alloresponse contributors.

The germline V and J ends were trimmed by 0 bases and 8 bases, with 9 bases remaining between them. The CDR3 is 13 residues long. The germline V gene has CDR1 ENHRY and CDR2 SYGVKD. The sequencing input was CD4+ T cells sorted from blood. This clonotype was sampled from a human donor in good health. The chain joins TRBV10-3 to TRBJ2-3; D gene unclear. DNA of the CDR3: TGTGCCATCAGTGAGTCTTGGGTGGGTACGCAGTATTTT. The encoded protein is CAISESWVGTQYF.